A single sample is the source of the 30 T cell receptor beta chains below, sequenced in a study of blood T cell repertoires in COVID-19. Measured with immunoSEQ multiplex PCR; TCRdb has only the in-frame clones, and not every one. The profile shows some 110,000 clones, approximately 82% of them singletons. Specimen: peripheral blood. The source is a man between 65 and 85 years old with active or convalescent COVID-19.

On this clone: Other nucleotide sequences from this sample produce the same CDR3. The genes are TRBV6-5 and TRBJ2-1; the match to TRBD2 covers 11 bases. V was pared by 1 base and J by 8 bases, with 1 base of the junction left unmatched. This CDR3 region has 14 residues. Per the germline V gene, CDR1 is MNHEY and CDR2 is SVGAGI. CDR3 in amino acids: CASSYLGLADEQFF. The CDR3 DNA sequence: TGTGCCAGCAGTTACTTGGGACTAGCGGATGAGCAGTTCTTC.

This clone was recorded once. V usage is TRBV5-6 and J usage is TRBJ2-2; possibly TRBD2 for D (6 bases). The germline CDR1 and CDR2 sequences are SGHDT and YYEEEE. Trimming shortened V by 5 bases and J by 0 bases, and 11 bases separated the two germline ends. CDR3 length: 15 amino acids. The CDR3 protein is CASSTTGANTGELFF. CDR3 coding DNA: TGTGCCAGCAGTACGACGGGAGCGAACACCGGGGAGCTGTTTTTT.

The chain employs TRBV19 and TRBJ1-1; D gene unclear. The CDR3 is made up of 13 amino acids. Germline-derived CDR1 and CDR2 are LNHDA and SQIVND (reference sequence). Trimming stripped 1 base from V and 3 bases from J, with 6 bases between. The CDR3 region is CASSIGSDTEAFF. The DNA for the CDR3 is TGTGCCAGTAGTATAGGGTCAGACACTGAAGCTTTCTTT.

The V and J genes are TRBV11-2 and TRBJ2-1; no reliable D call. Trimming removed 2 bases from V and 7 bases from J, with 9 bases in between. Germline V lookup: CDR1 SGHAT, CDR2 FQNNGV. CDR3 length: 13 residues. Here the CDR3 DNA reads TGTGCCAGCAGCTTAACGTTCAGTAATGAGCAGTTCTTC. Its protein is CASSLTFSNEQFF.

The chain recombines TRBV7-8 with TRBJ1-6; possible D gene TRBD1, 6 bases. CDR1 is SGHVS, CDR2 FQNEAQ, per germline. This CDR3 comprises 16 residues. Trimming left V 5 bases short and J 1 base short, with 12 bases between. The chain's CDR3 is CASSIGQQSYNSPLHF. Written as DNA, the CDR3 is TGTGCCAGCAGCATTGGACAGCAGTCCTATAATTCACCCCTCCACTTT.

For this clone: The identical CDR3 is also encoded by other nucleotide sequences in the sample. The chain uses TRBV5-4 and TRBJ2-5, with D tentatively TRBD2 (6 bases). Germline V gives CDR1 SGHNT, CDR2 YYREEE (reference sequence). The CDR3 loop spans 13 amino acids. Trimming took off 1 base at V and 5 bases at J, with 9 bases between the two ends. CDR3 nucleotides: TGTGCCAGCAGCTTGAAAGGGAGGGAGACCCAGTACTTC. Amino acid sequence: CASSLKGRETQYF.

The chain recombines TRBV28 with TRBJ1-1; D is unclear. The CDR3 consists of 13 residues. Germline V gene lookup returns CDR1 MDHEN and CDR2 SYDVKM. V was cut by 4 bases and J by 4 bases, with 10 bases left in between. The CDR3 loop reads CASSYRVGTEAFF. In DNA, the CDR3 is TGTGCCAGCAGTTACCGGGTCGGCACTGAAGCTTTCTTT.

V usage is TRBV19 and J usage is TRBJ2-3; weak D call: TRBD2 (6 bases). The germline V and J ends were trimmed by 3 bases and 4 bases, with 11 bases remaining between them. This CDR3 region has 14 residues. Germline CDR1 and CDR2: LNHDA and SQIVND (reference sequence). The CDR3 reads CASSIAGTPDTQYF. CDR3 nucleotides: TGTGCCAGTAGTATTGCGGGGACCCCAGATACGCAGTATTTT.

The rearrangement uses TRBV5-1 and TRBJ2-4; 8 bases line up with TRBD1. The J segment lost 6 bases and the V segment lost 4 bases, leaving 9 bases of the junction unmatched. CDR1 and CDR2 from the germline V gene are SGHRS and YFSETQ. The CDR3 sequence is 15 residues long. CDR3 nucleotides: TGCGCCAGCAGCCCGCCGACAGGGGAGGCAAACATTCAGTACTTC. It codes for CASSPPTGEANIQYF.

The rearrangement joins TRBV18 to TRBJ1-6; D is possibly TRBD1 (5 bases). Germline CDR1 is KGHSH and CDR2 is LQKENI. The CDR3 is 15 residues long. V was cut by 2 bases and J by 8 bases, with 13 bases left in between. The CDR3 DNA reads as TGTGCCAGCTCACCAACGGGGGGATGGGATTCACCCCTCCACTTT. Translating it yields CASSPTGGWDSPLHF.

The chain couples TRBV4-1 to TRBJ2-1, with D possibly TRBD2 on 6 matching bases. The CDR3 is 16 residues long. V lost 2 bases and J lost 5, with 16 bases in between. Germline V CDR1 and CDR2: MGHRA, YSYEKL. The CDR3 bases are TGCGCCAGCAGCCAACCTTGGGAGACTAGAAACAATGAGCAGTTCTTC. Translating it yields CASSQPWETRNNEQFF.

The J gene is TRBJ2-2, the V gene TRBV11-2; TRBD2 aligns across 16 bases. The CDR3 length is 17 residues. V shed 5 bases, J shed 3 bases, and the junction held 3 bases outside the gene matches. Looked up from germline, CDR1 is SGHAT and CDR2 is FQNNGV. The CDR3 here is CASSPGLAGGDTGELFF. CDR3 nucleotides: TGTGCCAGCAGCCCGGGACTAGCGGGAGGGGACACCGGGGAGCTGTTTTTT.

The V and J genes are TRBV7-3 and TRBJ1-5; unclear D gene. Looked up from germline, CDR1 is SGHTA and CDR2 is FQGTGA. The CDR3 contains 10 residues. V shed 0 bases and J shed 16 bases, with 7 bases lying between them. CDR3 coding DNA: TGTGCCAGCAGCTTAACTAGTAGTCATTTT. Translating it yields CASSLTSSHF.

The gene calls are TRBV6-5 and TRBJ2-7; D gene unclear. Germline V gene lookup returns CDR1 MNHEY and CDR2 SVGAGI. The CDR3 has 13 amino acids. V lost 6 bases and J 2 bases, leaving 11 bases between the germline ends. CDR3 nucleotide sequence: TGTGCCAGCAGAAATCTAGGCCCCTACGAGCAGTACTTC. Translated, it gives CASRNLGPYEQYF.

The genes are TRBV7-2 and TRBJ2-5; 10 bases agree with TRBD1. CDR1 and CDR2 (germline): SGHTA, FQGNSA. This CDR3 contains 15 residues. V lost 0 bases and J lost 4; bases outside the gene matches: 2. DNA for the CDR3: TGTGCCAGCAGCTTAGCGGGGACAGGGGTAGAGACCCAGTACTTC. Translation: CASSLAGTGVETQYF.

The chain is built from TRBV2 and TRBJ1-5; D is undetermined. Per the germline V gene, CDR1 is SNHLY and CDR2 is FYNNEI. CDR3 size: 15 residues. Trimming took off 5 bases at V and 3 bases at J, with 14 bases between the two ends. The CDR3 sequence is CASSLEVAVNQPQHF. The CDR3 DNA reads TGTGCCAGCAGTCTGGAGGTGGCAGTCAATCAGCCCCAGCATTTT.

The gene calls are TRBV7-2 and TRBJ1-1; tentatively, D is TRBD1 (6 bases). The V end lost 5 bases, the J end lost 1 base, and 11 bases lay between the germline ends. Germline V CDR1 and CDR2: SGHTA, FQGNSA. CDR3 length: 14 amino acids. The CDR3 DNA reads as TGTGCCAGCAGCAGGAGGACAGCGAACACTGAAGCTTTCTTT. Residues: CASSRRTANTEAFF.

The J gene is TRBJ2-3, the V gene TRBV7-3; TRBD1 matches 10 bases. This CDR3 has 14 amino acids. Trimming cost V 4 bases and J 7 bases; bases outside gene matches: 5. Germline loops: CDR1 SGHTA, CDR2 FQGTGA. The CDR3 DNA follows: TGTGCCAGCAGCTCCGGGACAGGGGATTATACGCAGTATTTT. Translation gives CASSSGTGDYTQYF.

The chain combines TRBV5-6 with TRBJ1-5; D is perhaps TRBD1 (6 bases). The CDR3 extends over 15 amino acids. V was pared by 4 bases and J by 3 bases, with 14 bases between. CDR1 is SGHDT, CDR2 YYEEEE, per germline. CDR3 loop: CASSLRTAYNQPQHF. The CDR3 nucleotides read TGTGCCAGCAGCCTACGGACAGCTTACAATCAGCCCCAGCATTTT.

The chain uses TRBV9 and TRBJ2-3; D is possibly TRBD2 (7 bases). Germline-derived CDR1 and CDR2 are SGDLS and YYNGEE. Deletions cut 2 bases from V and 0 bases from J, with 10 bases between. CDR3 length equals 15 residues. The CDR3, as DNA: TGTGCCAGCAGCGTGAGGGGGGGCAGCACAGATACGCAGTATTTT. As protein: CASSVRGGSTDTQYF.

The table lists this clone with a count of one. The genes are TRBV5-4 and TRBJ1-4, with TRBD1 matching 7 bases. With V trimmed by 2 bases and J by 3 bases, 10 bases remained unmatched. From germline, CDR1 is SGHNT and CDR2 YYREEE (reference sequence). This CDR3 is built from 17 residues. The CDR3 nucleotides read TGTGCCAGCAGCTTAAGACAGGGAGGTTTCGCTAATGAAAAACTGTTTTTT. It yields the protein CASSLRQGGFANEKLFF.

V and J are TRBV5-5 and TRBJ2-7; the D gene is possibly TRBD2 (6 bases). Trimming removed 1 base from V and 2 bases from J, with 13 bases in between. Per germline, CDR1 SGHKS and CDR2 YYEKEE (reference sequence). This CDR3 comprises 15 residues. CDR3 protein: CASSLPPGLPYEQYF. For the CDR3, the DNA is TGTGCCAGCAGCTTGCCCCCGGGACTCCCCTACGAGCAGTACTTC.

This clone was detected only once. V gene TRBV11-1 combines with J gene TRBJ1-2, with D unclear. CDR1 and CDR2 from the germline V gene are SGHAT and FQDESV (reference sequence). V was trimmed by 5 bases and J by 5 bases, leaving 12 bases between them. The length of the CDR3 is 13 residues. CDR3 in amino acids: CASSPVSFYGYTF. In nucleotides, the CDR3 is TGTGCCAGCAGCCCCGTCTCCTTTTATGGCTACACCTTC.

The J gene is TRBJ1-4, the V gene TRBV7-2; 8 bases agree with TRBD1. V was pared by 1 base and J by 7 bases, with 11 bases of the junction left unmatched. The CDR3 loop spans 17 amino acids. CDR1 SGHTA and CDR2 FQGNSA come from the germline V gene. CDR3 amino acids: CASSLGGGDRIFEKLFF. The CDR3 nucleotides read TGTGCCAGCAGCTTAGGAGGGGGGGACAGGATTTTTGAAAAACTGTTTTTT.

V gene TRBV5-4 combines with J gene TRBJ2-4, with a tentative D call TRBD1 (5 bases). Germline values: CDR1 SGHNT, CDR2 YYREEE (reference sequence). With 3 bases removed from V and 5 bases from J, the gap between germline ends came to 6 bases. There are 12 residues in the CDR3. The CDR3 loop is CASSWGQNIQYF. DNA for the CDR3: TGTGCCAGCAGCTGGGGCCAAAACATTCAGTACTTC.

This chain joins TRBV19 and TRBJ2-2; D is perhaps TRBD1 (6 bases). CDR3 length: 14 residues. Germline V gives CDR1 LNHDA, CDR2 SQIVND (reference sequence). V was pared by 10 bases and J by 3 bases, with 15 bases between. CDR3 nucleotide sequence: TGTGCCACTAACAGGGAACTAGACACCGGGGAGCTGTTTTTT. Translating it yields CATNRELDTGELFF. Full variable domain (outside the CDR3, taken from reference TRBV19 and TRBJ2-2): DGGITQSPKYLFRKEGQNVTLSCEQNLNHDAMYWYRQDPGQGLRLIYYSQIVNDFQKGDIAEGYSVSREKKESFPLTVTSAQKNPTAFYLCATNRELDTGELFFGEGSRLTVL.

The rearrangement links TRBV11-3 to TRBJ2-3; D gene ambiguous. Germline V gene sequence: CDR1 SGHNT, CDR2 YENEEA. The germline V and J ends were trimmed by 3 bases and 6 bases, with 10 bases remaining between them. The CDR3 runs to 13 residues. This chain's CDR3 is CASSLPYLDTQYF. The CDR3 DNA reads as TGTGCCAGCAGCTTGCCTTACTTGGATACGCAGTATTTT.

Written as DNA, the CDR3 is TGTGCCAGCAGTTTAAGGTCTAGCGGGAGTTCCTACAATGAGCAGTTCTTC. This sequence encodes CASSLRSSGSSYNEQFF. The chain links TRBV27 to TRBJ2-1; 10 positions agree with TRBD2. The CDR3 has 17 residues. Germline assignment: CDR1 MNHEY and CDR2 SMNVEV (reference sequence). J gave up 1 base and V 2 bases, and 5 bases lay outside the gene matches.

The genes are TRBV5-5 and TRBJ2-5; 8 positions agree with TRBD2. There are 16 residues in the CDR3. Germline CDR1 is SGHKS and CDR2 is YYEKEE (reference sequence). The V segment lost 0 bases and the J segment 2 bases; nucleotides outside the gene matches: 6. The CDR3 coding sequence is TGTGCCAGCAGCTTGGCCGTAACTAGCGGACAAGAGACCCAGTACTTC. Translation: CASSLAVTSGQETQYF. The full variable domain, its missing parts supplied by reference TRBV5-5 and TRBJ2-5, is DAGVTQSPTHLIKTRGQQVTLRCSPISGHKSVSWYQQVLGQGPQFIFQYYEKEERGRGNFPDRFSARQFPNYSSELNVNALLLGDSALYLCASSLAVTSGQETQYFGPGTRLLVL.

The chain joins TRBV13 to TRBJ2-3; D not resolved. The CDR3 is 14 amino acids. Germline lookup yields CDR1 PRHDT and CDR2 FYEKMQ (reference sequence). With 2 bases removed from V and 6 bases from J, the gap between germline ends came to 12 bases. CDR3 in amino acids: CASSLNTVVDTQYF. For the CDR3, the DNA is TGTGCCAGCAGCTTAAACACCGTGGTCGATACGCAGTATTTT.